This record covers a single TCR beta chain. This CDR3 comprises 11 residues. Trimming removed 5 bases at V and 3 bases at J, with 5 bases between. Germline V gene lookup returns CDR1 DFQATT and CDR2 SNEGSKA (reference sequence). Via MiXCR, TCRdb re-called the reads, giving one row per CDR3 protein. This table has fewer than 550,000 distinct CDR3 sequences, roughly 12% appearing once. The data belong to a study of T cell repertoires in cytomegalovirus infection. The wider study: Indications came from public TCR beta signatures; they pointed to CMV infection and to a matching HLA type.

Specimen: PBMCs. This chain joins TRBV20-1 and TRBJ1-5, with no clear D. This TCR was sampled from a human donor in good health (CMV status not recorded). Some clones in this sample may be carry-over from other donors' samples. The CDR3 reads CSAGNNQPQHF. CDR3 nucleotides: TGCAGTGCTGGGAACAATCAGCCCCAGCATTTT.